Shown below are 27 T cell receptor beta chains from a single sample sequenced in a study of shared clonotypes between healthy human individuals. Assay: immunoSEQ multiplex PCR; the TCRdb copy retains only in-frame clones and omits some. The repertoire consists of some 1.4 million clones, with over 95% occurring once and the leading ten covering over 1%. Sequenced: naive CD4+ T cells sorted from blood. The subset is: CD45RA+ positively selected. Receptor source: a man aged 30 to 45 in good health.

This sequence joins TRBV7-2 and TRBJ1-4; D gene ambiguous. Germline CDR1 SGHTA, CDR2 FQGNSA. V lost 1 base to trimming and J lost 6 bases, with 9 bases between them. This CDR3 contains 14 residues. The DNA of the CDR3 is TGTGCCAGCAGCTTAGGTCTCGGGGATGAAAAACTGTTTTTT. Its protein product is CASSLGLGDEKLFF.

The CDR3 here is CASSSSPGQGPPAKNIQYF. The CDR3 nucleotides are TGTGCCAGCAGCTCCTCTCCGGGACAGGGGCCGCCCGCCAAAAACATTCAGTACTTC. This chain connects TRBV7-6 to TRBJ2-4, with 10 bases fitting TRBD1. CDR3 length: 19 amino acids. Germline assignment: CDR1 SGHVS and CDR2 FNYEAQ. Trimming took 4 bases from V and 1 from J; bases not matched to a gene: 13. Full variable domain (outside the CDR3, taken from reference TRBV7-6 and TRBJ2-4): GAGVSQSPRYKVTKRGQDVALRCDPISGHVSLYWYRQALGQGPEFLTYFNYEAQQDKSGLPNDRFSAERPEGSISTLTIQRTEQRDSAMYRCASSSSPGQGPPAKNIQYFGAGTRLSVL.

This clone was detected only a few times. The genes are TRBV9 and TRBJ2-5; 7 bases align to TRBD1. Germline V gives CDR1 SGDLS, CDR2 YYNGEE. CDR3 size: 15 residues. V was clipped by 4 bases and J by 5 bases; unmatched bases: 11. DNA of the CDR3: TGTGCCAGCAGCTTCTCCCTAGGGGGCGGGGAGACCCAGTACTTC. Encoded protein: CASSFSLGGGETQYF.

The rearrangement links TRBV18 to TRBJ1-1; D unclear. This CDR3 has 14 residues. CDR1 is KGHSH, CDR2 LQKENI, per germline. Trimming removed 1 base at V and 1 base at J, with 7 bases between. CDR3 in amino acids: CASSPLPTNTEAFF. In DNA form, the CDR3 reads TGTGCCAGCTCACCACTACCCACGAACACTGAAGCTTTCTTT.

Here the CDR3 reads CATSRARTDNYGYTF. CDR3 coding DNA: TGTGCCACCAGCAGAGCAAGGACAGATAACTATGGCTACACCTTC. This chain links TRBV15 with TRBJ1-2; the D gene is possibly TRBD1 (6 bases). The CDR3 has 15 amino acids. From germline, CDR1 is LNHNV and CDR2 YYDKDF (reference sequence). The V and J ends lost 1 base and 1 base respectively, with 10 bases between them.

This sequence joins TRBV19 and TRBJ1-5; TRBD1 matches 9 bases. CDR3 length: 16 residues. V lost 5 bases to trimming and J lost 4 bases; unmatched junction nucleotides: 9. The germline gives CDR1 LNHDA, CDR2 SQIVND (reference sequence). CDR3 region: CASSARDRELNQPQHF. The DNA for the CDR3 is TGTGCCAGTAGTGCCCGGGACAGGGAATTAAATCAGCCCCAGCATTTT.

The V and J genes are TRBV19 and TRBJ1-2; D unclear. The V and J ends lost 1 base and 5 bases respectively, with 20 bases between them. The CDR3 has 17 residues. Germline V lookup: CDR1 LNHDA, CDR2 SQIVND (reference sequence). CDR3 sequence: CASSIGGLLEGGYGYTF. For the CDR3, the DNA is TGTGCCAGTAGTATAGGTGGACTTCTGGAAGGCGGGTATGGCTACACCTTC.

The chain carries TRBV6-5 and TRBJ2-7, with D maybe TRBD1 (6 bases). Germline V gene lookup returns CDR1 MNHEY and CDR2 SVGAGI. The germline V and J ends were trimmed by 0 bases and 2 bases, with 11 bases remaining between them. The CDR3 sequence is 15 residues long. The CDR3 loop reads CASSYSGAGAYEQYF. The CDR3, as DNA: TGTGCCAGCAGTTACTCTGGGGCAGGGGCCTACGAGCAGTACTTC.

This chain uses TRBV6-6 with TRBJ2-2; D remains ambiguous. CDR1 is MNHNY and CDR2 is SVGAGI in the germline V gene (reference sequence). With 2 bases removed from V and 8 bases from J, the gap between germline ends came to 9 bases. The CDR3 contains 13 residues. CDR3 bases: TGTGCCAGCAGTTACGTGCCCACGGGGGAGCTGTTTTTT. Protein sequence: CASSYVPTGELFF.

The rearrangement joins TRBV10-2 to TRBJ2-7; 7 bases are a match to TRBD1. Germline V gene lookup returns CDR1 WSHSY and CDR2 SAAADI. The CDR3 consists of 16 residues. The trim removed 3 bases at V and 4 bases at J, leaving 12 bases unmatched. CDR3 in DNA: TGCGCCAGCAGTGACCCACTGGGGGACAGACTTTACGAGCAGTACTTC. Translated, it gives CASSDPLGDRLYEQYF.

The chain carries TRBV28 and TRBJ2-7, with TRBD2 matching 9 bases. V gave up 5 bases and J gave up 12 bases; unmatched junction bases: 11. CDR1 and CDR2 from the germline V gene are MDHEN and SYDVKM. The CDR3 totals 13 residues. For the CDR3, the DNA is TGTGCCAGCAGTGTAGCGGGAGAGCTGGGTCCGTACTTC. Translated, it gives CASSVAGELGPYF.

The chain uses TRBV28 and TRBJ2-1; 9 bases line up with TRBD2. The trim removed 4 bases at V and 2 bases at J, leaving 6 bases unmatched. Germline CDR1 and CDR2: MDHEN and SYDVKM. The CDR3 consists of 16 residues. CDR3 DNA: TGTGCCAGCAGTTCTCTGGCGGGAGGGACCTACAATGAGCAGTTCTTC. It yields the protein CASSSLAGGTYNEQFF.

This chain connects TRBV18 to TRBJ2-1; 10 bases match TRBD2. CDR1 is KGHSH, CDR2 LQKENI, per germline. V gave up 5 bases and J gave up 3 bases; unmatched junction bases: 16. CDR3 length: 19 amino acids. The CDR3 DNA is TGTGCCAGCTCATCACTTACCCCCATGCTAGCGGGAGTCTACAATGAGCAGTTCTTC. It is translated as CASSSLTPMLAGVYNEQFF.

The V and J genes are TRBV5-1 and TRBJ2-3; TRBD2 agrees at 9 bases. V shed 4 bases, J shed 5 bases, and the junction held 5 bases outside the gene matches. The V gene's germline CDR1 is SGHRS and CDR2 YFSETQ. The CDR3 is 14 residues long. The CDR3 DNA reads as TGCGCCAGCAGCCAAGCGGGAGGTTTAGATACGCAGTATTTT. It specifies CASSQAGGLDTQYF.

This chain joins TRBV9 and TRBJ2-5, with D tentatively TRBD2 (5 bases). The CDR3 has 15 amino acids. V lost 4 bases to trimming and J lost 5 bases, with 18 bases between them. Germline-derived CDR1 and CDR2 are SGDLS and YYNGEE. The CDR3, as DNA: TGTGCCAGCAGCCGGGGAGACATACCGAGGGAGACCCAGTACTTC. This translates into CASSRGDIPRETQYF.

The chain links TRBV5-1 to TRBJ1-2, with a possible D match to TRBD1 (5 bases). The germline V gene encodes CDR1 SGHRS and CDR2 YFSETQ. The CDR3 loop spans 13 amino acids. V shed 3 bases and J shed 8 bases, with 14 bases lying between them. Written as DNA, the CDR3 is TGCGCCAGCAGCTCGGGGCAGTCGGGCGGCTACACCTTC. As protein: CASSSGQSGGYTF.

The chain couples TRBV5-4 to TRBJ2-3, with D tentatively TRBD2 (5 bases). The length of the CDR3 is 14 residues. CDR1 and CDR2 (germline): SGHNT, YYREEE (reference sequence). Deletions cut 5 bases from V and 0 bases from J, with 10 bases between. CDR3 loop: CASRDLDSTDTQYF. CDR3 nucleotide sequence: TGTGCCAGCAGGGACTTGGATAGCACAGATACGCAGTATTTT. Using reference TRBV5-4 and TRBJ2-3 for the parts outside the CDR3, the full variable domain is ETGVTQSPTHLIKTRGQQVTLRCSSQSGHNTVSWYQQALGQGPQFIFQYYREEENGRGNFPPRFSGLQFPNYSSELNVNALELDDSALYLCASRDLDSTDTQYFGPGTRLTVL.

This sequence joins TRBV28 and TRBJ1-1; no reliable D call. V was cut by 10 bases and J by 1 base, with 10 bases left in between. This CDR3 contains 12 residues. CDR1 MDHEN and CDR2 SYDVKM come from the germline V gene. The CDR3 DNA reads TGTGCCACCAATCTGGGGAACACTGAAGCTTTCTTT. Amino acid sequence: CATNLGNTEAFF.

This clone was seen a few times. This chain connects TRBV2 to TRBJ2-1; D not certain. The ends were cut back, 7 bases at V and 4 bases at J, with 11 bases in the middle. The germline V gene has CDR1 SNHLY and CDR2 FYNNEI. This CDR3 has 13 residues. CDR3 loop: CASKRALYNEQFF. CDR3 nucleotides: TGTGCCAGCAAGAGAGCGCTATACAATGAGCAGTTCTTC.

The chain employs TRBV25-1 and TRBJ2-3, with D possibly being TRBD1 (7 bases). The CDR3 is 18 residues long. V lost 2 bases to trimming and J lost 2 bases, with 20 bases between them. Germline CDR1 and CDR2: MGHDK and SYGVNS. For the CDR3, the DNA is TGTGCCAGCAGTGAAGAATCGGCCAGGGGGGTCCCCACAGATACGCAGTATTTT. Its protein product is CASSEESARGVPTDTQYF.

The chain combines TRBV10-2 with TRBJ2-7; D may be TRBD2 (6 bases). This CDR3 contains 14 residues. V lost 8 bases, J lost 2 bases, and 16 bases lay in between. The germline CDR1 and CDR2 sequences are WSHSY and SAAADI. The DNA of the CDR3 is TGCGCCAGCGGGCAGGCCGGGGGTACCTACGAGCAGTACTTC. Its translation: CASGQAGGTYEQYF.

The genes are TRBV29-1 and TRBJ2-7, with 7 nucleotides matching TRBD2. The CDR3 loop spans 14 amino acids. V was clipped by 0 bases and J by 0 bases; unmatched bases: 2. CDR1 and CDR2 (germline): SQVTM, ANQGSEA. In nucleotides, the CDR3 is TGCAGCGTTGAAGATGAGCGGGACTCCTACGAGCAGTACTTC. Its protein product is CSVEDERDSYEQYF.

The chain is built from TRBV18 and TRBJ1-2; D is possibly TRBD1 (5 bases). CDR1 KGHSH and CDR2 LQKENI come from the germline V gene. This CDR3 is 15 amino acids long. The germline V and J ends were trimmed by 4 bases and 6 bases, with 18 bases remaining between them. CDR3 DNA sequence: TGTGCCAGCTCACTCGGGAGGCAGGGAGAGAATGGCTACACCTTC. Amino acid sequence: CASSLGRQGENGYTF.

This sequence joins TRBV11-2 and TRBJ2-1; D gene unclear. Trimming removed 0 bases from V and 9 bases from J, with 21 bases in between. The CDR3 is 17 residues long. Germline V CDR1 and CDR2: SGHAT, FQNNGV. Here the CDR3 DNA reads TGTGCCAGCAGCTTAGATTCTCGGGCGCTGATAGGAGTTGAGCAGTTCTTC. Protein: CASSLDSRALIGVEQFF.

The genes are TRBV18 and TRBJ2-2, with a tentative D call TRBD2 (5 bases). CDR3 length equals 16 residues. Trimming took 0 bases from V and 3 from J, leaving 11 bases between them. Germline values: CDR1 KGHSH, CDR2 LQKENI. The CDR3 is CASSPPGGQDTGELFF. The DNA of the CDR3 is TGTGCCAGCTCACCACCAGGCGGGCAGGACACCGGGGAGCTGTTTTTT. The full variable domain, its missing parts supplied by reference TRBV18 and TRBJ2-2, is NAGVMQNPRHLVRRRGQEARLRCSPMKGHSHVYWYRQLPEEGLKFMVYLQKENIIDESGMPKERFSAEFPKEGPSILRIQQVVRGDSAAYFCASSPPGGQDTGELFFGEGSRLTVL.

The chain combines TRBV28 with TRBJ1-1; D uncertain. Germline loops: CDR1 MDHEN, CDR2 SYDVKM. The CDR3 is 15 residues long. V lost 3 bases, J lost 1 base, and 12 bases lay in between. CDR3 DNA: TGTGCCAGCAGTTTTTCGCTGTCGGGGAACACTGAAGCTTTCTTT. It yields the protein CASSFSLSGNTEAFF.

This rearrangement joins TRBV6-1 to TRBJ2-7; D is unclear. The CDR3 consists of 11 residues. Germline loops: CDR1 MNHNS, CDR2 SASEGT. Trimming left V 4 bases short and J 9 bases short, with 10 bases between. The CDR3 sequence is CASSVAQRQYF. The CDR3 nucleotides are TGTGCCAGCAGTGTAGCACAAAGGCAGTACTTC.